This TCR beta chain was recovered during a study of cytomegalovirus exposure and HLA in healthy donors. The PCR made use of 60 Vbeta and 13 Jbeta primers. Produced via immunoSEQ multiplex PCR; TCRdb's table is partial and in-frame only. Of tens of thousands of clones in the sample, roughly 65% were seen once. CDR3 length equals 17 residues. Per germline, CDR1 SGHVS and CDR2 FNYEAQ. V lost 4 bases to trimming and J lost 0 bases; unmatched junction nucleotides: 3. The source of this sequence is a male donor in good health and CMV-seropositive. The sample was PBMCs. The V gene is TRBV7-6, the J gene TRBJ2-1; the match to TRBD2 covers 13 bases. The CDR3: CASSSGTSGASYNEQFF. The CDR3 bases are TGTGCCAGCAGCTCAGGGACTAGCGGGGCCTCCTACAATGAGCAGTTCTTC.